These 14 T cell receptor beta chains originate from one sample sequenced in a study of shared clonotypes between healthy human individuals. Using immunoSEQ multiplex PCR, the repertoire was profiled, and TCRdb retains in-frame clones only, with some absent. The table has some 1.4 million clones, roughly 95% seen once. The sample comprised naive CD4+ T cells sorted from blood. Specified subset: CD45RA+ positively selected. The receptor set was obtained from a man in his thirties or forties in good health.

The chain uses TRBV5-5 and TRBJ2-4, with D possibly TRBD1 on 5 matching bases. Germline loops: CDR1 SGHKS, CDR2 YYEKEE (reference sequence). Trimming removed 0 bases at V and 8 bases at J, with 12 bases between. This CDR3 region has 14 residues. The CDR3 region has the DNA TGTGCCAGCAGCTTGGCAGGGCTCACGGACATTCAGTACTTC. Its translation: CASSLAGLTDIQYF.

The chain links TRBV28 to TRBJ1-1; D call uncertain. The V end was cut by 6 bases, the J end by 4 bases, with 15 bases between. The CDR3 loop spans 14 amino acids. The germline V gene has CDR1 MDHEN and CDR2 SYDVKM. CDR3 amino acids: CASRPPEVGTEAFF. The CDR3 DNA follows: TGTGCCAGCAGGCCCCCCGAGGTCGGCACTGAAGCTTTCTTT.

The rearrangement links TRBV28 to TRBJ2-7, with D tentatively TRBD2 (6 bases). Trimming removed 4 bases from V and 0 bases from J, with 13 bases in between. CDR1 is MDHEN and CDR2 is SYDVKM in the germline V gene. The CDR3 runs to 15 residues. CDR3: CASSSASALSYEQYF. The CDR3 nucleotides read TGTGCCAGCAGTTCTGCTAGCGCCCTCTCCTACGAGCAGTACTTC.

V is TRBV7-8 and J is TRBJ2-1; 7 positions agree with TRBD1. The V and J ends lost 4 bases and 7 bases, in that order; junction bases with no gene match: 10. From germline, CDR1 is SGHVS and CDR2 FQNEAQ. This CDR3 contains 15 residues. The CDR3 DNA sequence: TGTGCCAGCAGCTACCAGGGGGTTAAAAGGAATGAGCAGTTCTTC. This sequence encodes CASSYQGVKRNEQFF.

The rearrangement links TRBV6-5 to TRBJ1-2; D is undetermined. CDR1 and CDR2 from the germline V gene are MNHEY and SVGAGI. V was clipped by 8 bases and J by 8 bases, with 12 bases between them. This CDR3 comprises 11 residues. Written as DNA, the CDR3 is TGTGCCAGCCGCGAAAACCAAGGCTACACCTTC. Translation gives CASRENQGYTF.

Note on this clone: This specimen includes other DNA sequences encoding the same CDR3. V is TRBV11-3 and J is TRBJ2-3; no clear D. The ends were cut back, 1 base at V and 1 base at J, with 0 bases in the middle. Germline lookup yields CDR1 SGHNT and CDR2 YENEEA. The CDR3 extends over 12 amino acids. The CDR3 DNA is TGTGCCAGCAGCTTAGGCACAGATACGCAGTATTTT. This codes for CASSLGTDTQYF.

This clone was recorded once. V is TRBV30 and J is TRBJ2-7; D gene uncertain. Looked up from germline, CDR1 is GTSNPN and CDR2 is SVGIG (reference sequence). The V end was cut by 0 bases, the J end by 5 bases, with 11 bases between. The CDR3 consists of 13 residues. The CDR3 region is CAWSVQSLNEQYF. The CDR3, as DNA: TGTGCCTGGAGTGTACAGTCCCTTAACGAGCAGTACTTC.

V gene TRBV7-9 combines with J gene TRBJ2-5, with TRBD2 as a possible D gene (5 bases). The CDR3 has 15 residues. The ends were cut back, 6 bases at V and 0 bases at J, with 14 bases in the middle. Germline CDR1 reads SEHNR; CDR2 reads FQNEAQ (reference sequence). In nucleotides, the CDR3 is TGTGCCAGCAGTCAGTCTACGGGGTACCAAGAGACCCAGTACTTC. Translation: CASSQSTGYQETQYF.

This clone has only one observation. The CDR3 here is CASSLEQNTEAFF. DNA of the CDR3: TGTGCCAGCAGCTTAGAGCAGAACACTGAAGCTTTCTTT. This rearrangement joins TRBV7-2 to TRBJ1-1, with D hard to call. The V gene lost 1 base and the J gene lost 1 base, with 4 bases spanning the gap. Per the germline V gene, CDR1 is SGHTA and CDR2 is FQGNSA. This CDR3 contains 13 residues.

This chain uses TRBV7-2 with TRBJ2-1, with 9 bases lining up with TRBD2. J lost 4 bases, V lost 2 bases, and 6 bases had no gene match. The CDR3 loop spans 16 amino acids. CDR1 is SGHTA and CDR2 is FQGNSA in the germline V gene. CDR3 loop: CASSLLAGTIYNEQFF. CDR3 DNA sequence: TGTGCCAGCAGCTTACTAGCGGGAACAATATACAATGAGCAGTTCTTC.

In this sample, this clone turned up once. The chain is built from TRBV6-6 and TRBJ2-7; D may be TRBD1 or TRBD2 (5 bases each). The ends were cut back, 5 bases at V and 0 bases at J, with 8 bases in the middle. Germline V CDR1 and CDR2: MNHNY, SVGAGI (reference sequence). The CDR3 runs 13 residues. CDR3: CASSGGNSYEQYF. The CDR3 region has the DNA TGTGCCAGCAGTGGGGGTAACTCCTACGAGCAGTACTTC.

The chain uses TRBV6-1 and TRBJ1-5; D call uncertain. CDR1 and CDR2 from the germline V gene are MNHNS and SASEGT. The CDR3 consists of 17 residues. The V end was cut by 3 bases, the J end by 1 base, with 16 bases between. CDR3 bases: TGTGCCAGCAGTGAGGAGGCCGCCGGTTTGAGCAATCAGCCCCAGCATTTT. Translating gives CASSEEAAGLSNQPQHF.

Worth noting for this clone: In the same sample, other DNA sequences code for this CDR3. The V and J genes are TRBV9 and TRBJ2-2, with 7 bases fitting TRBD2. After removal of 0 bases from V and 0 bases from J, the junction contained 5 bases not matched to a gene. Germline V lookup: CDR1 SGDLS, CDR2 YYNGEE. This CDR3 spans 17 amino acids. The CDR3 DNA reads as TGTGCCAGCAGCGTAGGAGGTCTAGCGGCGAACACCGGGGAGCTGTTTTTT. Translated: CASSVGGLAANTGELFF.

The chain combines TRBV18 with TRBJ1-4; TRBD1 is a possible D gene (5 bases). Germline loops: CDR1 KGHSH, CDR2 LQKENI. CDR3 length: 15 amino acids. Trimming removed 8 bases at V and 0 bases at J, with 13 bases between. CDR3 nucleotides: TGTGCCAGCACGACCCGGACAACAACTAATGAAAAACTGTTTTTT. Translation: CASTTRTTTNEKLFF.